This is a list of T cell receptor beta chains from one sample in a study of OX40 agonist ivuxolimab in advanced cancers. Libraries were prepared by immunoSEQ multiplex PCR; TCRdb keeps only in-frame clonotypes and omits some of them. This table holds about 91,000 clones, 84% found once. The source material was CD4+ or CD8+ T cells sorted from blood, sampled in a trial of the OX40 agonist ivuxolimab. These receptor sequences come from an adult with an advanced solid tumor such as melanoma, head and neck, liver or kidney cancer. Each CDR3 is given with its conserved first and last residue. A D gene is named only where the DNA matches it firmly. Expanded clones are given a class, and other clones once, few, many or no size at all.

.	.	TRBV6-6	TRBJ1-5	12	TGTGCCAGCAGTCCAAGGGATCAGCCCCAGCATTTT	CASSPRDQPQHF
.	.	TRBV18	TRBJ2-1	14	TGTGCCAGCTCACCTCCTCTCTCCTACAATGAGCAGTTCTTC	CASSPPLSYNEQFF
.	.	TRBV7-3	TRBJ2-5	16	TGTGCCAGCAGCTTCCTAGGGGGGACCCAAAAAGAGACCCAGTACTTC	CASSFLGGTQKETQYF
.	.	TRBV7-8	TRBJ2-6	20	TGTGCCAGCAGCATACAGACCGGCCTTCTATTGGGTTCTGGGGCCAACGTCCTGACTTTC	CASSIQTGLLLGSGANVLTF
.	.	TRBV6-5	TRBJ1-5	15	TGTGCCAGCAGTTACTCGATGGGGGACAATCAGCCCCAGCATTTT	CASSYSMGDNQPQHF
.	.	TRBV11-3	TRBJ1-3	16	TGTGCCAGCAGCTTAGCATCCGACAGCTCTGGAAACACCATATATTTT	CASSLASDSSGNTIYF
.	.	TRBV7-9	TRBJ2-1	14	TGTGCCAGCAGGCACCTTCAAAATCCCTCTCAGCAGTTCTTC	CASRHLQNPSQQFF
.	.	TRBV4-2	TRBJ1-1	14	TGTGCCAGCAGCCAACGAGAGAAGAACACTGAAGCTTTCTTT	CASSQREKNTEAFF
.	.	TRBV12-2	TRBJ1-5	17	TGTGCAAGTCGCTTTAGGGGGCAATGCAAATCCAATCAGCCCCAGCATTTT	CASRFRGQCKSNQPQHF
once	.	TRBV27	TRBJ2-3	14	TGTGCCAGCGACAGGTCCCGGAGCACAGATACGCAGTATTTT	CASDRSRSTDTQYF
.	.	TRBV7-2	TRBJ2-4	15	TGTGCCAGCAGCTTAGAATATGGCAGGATCGACCTTCAGTACTTC	CASSLEYGRIDLQYF
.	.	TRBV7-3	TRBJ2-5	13	TGTGCCAGCAGCTTACGGGGAGGCGAGACCCAGTACTTC	CASSLRGGETQYF